Each of the 15 T cell receptor beta chains below was sequenced from the same sample in a study of metastatic and nonmetastatic thyroid tumors. Patients underwent thyroid surgery, and none had received any treatment before it. TCRdb used MiXCR to call clones anew from the PCR reads. The sample has under 25,000 clones, 13% seen once; the top ten hold more than 15%. What was sequenced was blood. The receptors were gathered from a female donor with papillary thyroid cancer or a benign thyroid nodule (not recorded which). Some clones in this sample may be carry-over from other donors' samples.

A few counts support this clone. This rearrangement joins TRBV28 to TRBJ1-6; the match to TRBD1 covers 9 bases. The CDR3 contains 13 residues. Germline CDR1 is MDHEN and CDR2 is SYDVKM. V gave up 7 bases and J gave up 7 bases; unmatched junction bases: 2. Here the CDR3 DNA reads TGTGCCAGCATAACAGGGGGCAATTCACCCCTCCACTTT. Its protein is CASITGGNSPLHF.

This clone appeared many times. This chain connects TRBV9 to TRBJ2-7, with 8 positions matching TRBD2. With V trimmed by 0 bases and J by 3 bases, 2 bases remained unmatched. CDR1 is SGDLS, CDR2 YYNGEE, per germline. This CDR3 is 14 amino acids long. The CDR3 is CASSVAGTSYEQYF. In DNA form, the CDR3 reads TGTGCCAGCAGCGTAGCCGGGACTAGCTACGAGCAGTACTTC.

The sample holds many counts of this clone. The chain carries TRBV27 and TRBJ2-3, with a possible D match to TRBD2 (7 bases). The germline V gene has CDR1 MNHEY and CDR2 SMNVEV (reference sequence). The ends were cut back, 3 bases at V and 5 bases at J, with 15 bases in the middle. CDR3 size: 15 residues. The CDR3 DNA follows: TGTGCCAGCAGTTTTCGGGGGGCATGGGGAGATACGCAGTATTTT. Protein: CASSFRGAWGDTQYF.

This clone occurred many times. CDR3 bases: TGTGCCAGCAGTTTATATCATATTGAAGCTTTCTTT. Its translation: CASSLYHIEAFF. The V call is TRBV28, the J call TRBJ1-1; D remains ambiguous. This CDR3 comprises 12 residues. V lost 1 base and J lost 7, with 7 bases in between. Looked up from germline, CDR1 is MDHEN and CDR2 is SYDVKM. Looking up the rest from reference TRBV28 and TRBJ1-1 gives the full variable domain: DVKVTQSSRYLVKRTGEKVFLECVQDMDHENMFWYRQDPGLGLRLIYFSYDVKMKEKGDIPEGYSVSREKKERFSLILESASTNQTSMYLCASSLYHIEAFFGQGTRLTVV.

This clone has a count of ten or more. The chain carries TRBV3-1 and TRBJ2-7; TRBD1 matches at 9 bases. Germline lookup yields CDR1 LGHDT and CDR2 YNNKEL (reference sequence). This CDR3 contains 14 residues. The junction had 3 bases not matched to a gene; V was cut back by 0 bases and J by 6 bases. The CDR3 here is CASSQDGTGREQYF. CDR3 nucleotide sequence: TGTGCCAGCAGCCAAGATGGGACAGGGCGCGAGCAGTACTTC.

This clone was seen only a few times. The chain carries TRBV28 and TRBJ1-3; a weak D match, TRBD1 (5 bases). Germline loops: CDR1 MDHEN, CDR2 SYDVKM. The CDR3 contains 16 residues. Trimming shortened V by 3 bases and J by 4 bases, and 16 bases separated the two germline ends. CDR3 DNA sequence: TGTGCCAGCAGTTTTAGGGGAGGGTACTCCGGAAACACCATATATTTT. Its protein is CASSFRGGYSGNTIYF.

CDR3 amino acids: CASSLRQVGGYGYTF. Here the CDR3 DNA reads TGTGCCAGCAGTTTAAGGCAGGTGGGGGGCTATGGCTACACCTTC. The rearrangement joins TRBV12-3 or TRBV12-4 to TRBJ1-2, with D possibly matching TRBD1 (5 bases). The CDR3 runs 15 residues. The V end was cut by 2 bases, the J end by 4 bases, with 14 bases between.

This clone has ten or more counts. V gene TRBV20-1 combines with J gene TRBJ2-1, with 9 bases matching TRBD2. Germline CDR1 DFQATT, CDR2 SNEGSKA (reference sequence). Trimming cost V 6 bases and J 14 bases; bases outside gene matches: 11. This CDR3 spans 12 amino acids. The CDR3 nucleotides are TGCAGTGCCCCGACCCTTAGCGGGAGTGAGTTCTTC. Translation gives CSAPTLSGSEFF.

V usage is TRBV11-2 and J usage is TRBJ2-3; 8 bases match TRBD1. Per germline, CDR1 SGHAT and CDR2 FQNNGV. This CDR3 is 14 amino acids long. V lost 3 bases to trimming and J lost 5 bases; unmatched junction nucleotides: 4. The CDR3: CASSFSTGEDTQYF. The CDR3 DNA is TGTGCCAGCAGCTTTTCGACAGGGGAAGATACGCAGTATTTT.

This clone is termed medium-sized. This chain connects TRBV12-3 or TRBV12-4 to TRBJ2-1; 12 positions agree with TRBD2. The CDR3 runs to 14 residues. J gave up 9 bases and V 6 bases, and 6 bases lay outside the gene matches. The CDR3 DNA follows: TGTGCCAGCAGGCGCGGGACTAGCGGGCCTGAGCAGTTCTTC. Translation: CASRRGTSGPEQFF.

This clone was seen ten or more times. This chain uses TRBV18 with TRBJ2-1, with 14 bases that match TRBD2. Germline-derived CDR1 and CDR2 are KGHSH and LQKENI. V gave up 4 bases and J gave up 0 bases; unmatched junction bases: 5. The CDR3 runs to 18 residues. The CDR3 region is CASSLTTSGRGSYNEQFF. The DNA for the CDR3 is TGTGCCAGCTCACTAACGACTAGCGGGAGGGGCTCCTACAATGAGCAGTTCTTC. Together with reference TRBV18 and TRBJ2-1, the CDR3 gives the full variable domain: NAGVMQNPRHLVRRRGQEARLRCSPMKGHSHVYWYRQLPEEGLKFMVYLQKENIIDESGMPKERFSAEFPKEGPSILRIQQVVRGDSAAYFCASSLTTSGRGSYNEQFFGPGTRLTVL.

This clone was observed many times. The chain joins TRBV18 to TRBJ1-4, with D uncertain. CDR3 length equals 16 residues. The ends were cut back, 2 bases at V and 0 bases at J, with 10 bases in the middle. Germline V gene lookup returns CDR1 KGHSH and CDR2 LQKENI. Here the CDR3 DNA reads TGTGCCAGCTCACCAACCGGCCTCCCAACTAATGAAAAACTGTTTTTT. This translates into CASSPTGLPTNEKLFF.

This clone has at least ten counts. A single base separates this from a much larger clone, so it may be a read error. This chain links TRBV20-1 with TRBJ2-7, with 8 nucleotides matching TRBD2. V was pared by 1 base and J by 2 bases, with 4 bases of the junction left unmatched. Germline lookup yields CDR1 DFQATT and CDR2 SNEGSKA (reference sequence). This CDR3 has 14 residues. The CDR3 DNA reads TGCAGTGCTAGAGCTGAGCGGGGGACCTACGAGCAGTACTTC. This translates into CSARAERGTYEQYF.

By sample fraction, this clone is medium-sized. The rearrangement uses TRBV12-3 or TRBV12-4 and TRBJ1-2; D is uncertain. Deletions cut 3 bases from V and 4 bases from J, with 6 bases between. The CDR3 sequence is 12 residues long. CDR3: CASSLGSYGYTF. The CDR3 nucleotides read TGTGCCAGCAGTTTGGGATCCTATGGCTACACCTTC.

This clone was counted many times. Compared with germline, one end of the junction differs, possibly owing to a read error. This chain uses TRBV11-1 with TRBJ2-7; 10 bases align to TRBD2. CDR3 length: 16 amino acids. The germline CDR1 and CDR2 sequences are SGHAT and FQDESV (reference sequence). The CDR3 nucleotides read TGTGTCAGCAGCTTAGAGCGGGAGGGCTCGATATACGAGCAGTACTTC. As protein: CVSSLEREGSIYEQYF.